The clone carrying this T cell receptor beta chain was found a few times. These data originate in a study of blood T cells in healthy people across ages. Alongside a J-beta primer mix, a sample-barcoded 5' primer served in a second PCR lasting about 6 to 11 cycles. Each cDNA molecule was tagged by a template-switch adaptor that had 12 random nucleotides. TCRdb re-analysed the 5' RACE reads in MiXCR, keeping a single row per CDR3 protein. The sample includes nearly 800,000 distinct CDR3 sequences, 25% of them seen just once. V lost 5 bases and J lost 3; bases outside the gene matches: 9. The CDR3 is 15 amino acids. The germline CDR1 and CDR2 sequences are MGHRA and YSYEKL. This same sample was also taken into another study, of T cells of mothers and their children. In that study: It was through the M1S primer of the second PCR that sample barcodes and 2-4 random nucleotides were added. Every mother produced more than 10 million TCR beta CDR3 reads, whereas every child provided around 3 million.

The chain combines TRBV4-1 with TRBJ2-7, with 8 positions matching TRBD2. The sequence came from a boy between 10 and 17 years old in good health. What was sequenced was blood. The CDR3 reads CASSTDPGGNYEQYF. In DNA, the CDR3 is TGCGCCAGCAGCACGGATCCGGGAGGGAACTACGAGCAGTACTTC.